This T cell receptor beta chain emerged from a study of T cell repertoires in cytomegalovirus infection. Study conclusions and caveats: Cumulative frequency (of public TCR beta family members) identified carriers of CMV plus the relevant HLA.

TCRdb analysed the reads with MiXCR anew, one entry per CDR3 protein. This repertoire shows around 900,000 distinct CDR3 sequences, less than 40% found once; its top ten account for roughly an eighth. Details on this clonotype: The antigen remains undetermined.

This CDR3 has 16 amino acids. V lost 0 bases to trimming and J lost 0 bases, with 13 bases between them. The germline CDR1 and CDR2 sequences are SGHTS and YDEGEE. Sequenced here: cultured CD8+ T cells from PBMCs, sampled from culture after CMV antigen stimulation. The V gene is TRBV5-8, the J gene TRBJ2-7, with a tentative D call TRBD1 (6 bases). This clonotype was obtained from a human donor in good health (CMV status not recorded). Some clones in this sample may be carry-over from other donors' samples. This chain's CDR3 is CASSLASGEISYEQYF. The CDR3 DNA sequence: TGTGCCAGCAGCTTGGCCTCAGGGGAAATCTCCTACGAGCAGTACTTC.